This T cell receptor beta chain was captured in a study of CD8+ T cells in alopecia areata. Study-level information: Tofacitinib dosing lasted 6 to 18 months, which was then followed by 6 months off drug. Findings and limits, study-wide: On tofacitinib, scalp clonality and expanded CD8+ clones among top 100 fell significantly. On tofacitinib, scalp and blood still held many of the expanded lesional clones.

Extracted from the samples, RNA was reverse transcribed into cDNA to serve as the sequencing template. TCRdb keeps only in-frame clones here, not all; method: immunoSEQ multiplex PCR. The sample includes approximately 210,000 clones, around 66% of them seen just once. The treatment here: oral pan-JAK inhibitor, 5-10 mg twice daily. Both peripheral blood and punch biopsies of lesional scalp skin were obtained from patients who had alopecia areata. Trimming removed 4 bases from V and 3 bases from J, with 10 bases in between. Germline V gene sequence: CDR1 GTSNPN, CDR2 SVGIG (reference sequence). The CDR3 spans 12 residues. Details on this clone: Its specificity is unknown.

This specimen was CD4+ T cells sorted from blood, taken at approximately week 42, from a patient treated with tofacitinib. The receptor was derived from a human donor with alopecia areata. The chain employs TRBV30 and TRBJ2-7, with D maybe TRBD2 (5 bases). CDR3 coding DNA: TGTGCCTGGAAGGGAGCCCACTACGAGCAGTACTTC. Protein: CAWKGAHYEQYF.